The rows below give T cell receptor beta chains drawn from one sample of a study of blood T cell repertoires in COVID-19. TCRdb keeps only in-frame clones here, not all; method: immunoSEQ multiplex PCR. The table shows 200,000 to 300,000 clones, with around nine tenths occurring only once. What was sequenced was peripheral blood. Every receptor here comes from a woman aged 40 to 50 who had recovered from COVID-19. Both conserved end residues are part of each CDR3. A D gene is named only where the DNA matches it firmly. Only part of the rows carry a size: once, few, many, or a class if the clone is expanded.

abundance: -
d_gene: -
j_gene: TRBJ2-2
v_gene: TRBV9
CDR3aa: CASSVLSVDGELFF
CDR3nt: TGTGCCAGCAGCGTACTGAGCGTTGACGGGGAGCTGTTTTTT

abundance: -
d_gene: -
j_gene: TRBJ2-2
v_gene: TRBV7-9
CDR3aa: CASSLGALTFF
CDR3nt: TGTGCCAGCAGCTTAGGGGCGCTGACGTTTTTT

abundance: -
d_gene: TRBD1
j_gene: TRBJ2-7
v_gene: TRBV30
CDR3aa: CAWRTGVTYEQYF
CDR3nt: TGTGCCTGGCGGACAGGGGTAACCTACGAGCAGTACTTC

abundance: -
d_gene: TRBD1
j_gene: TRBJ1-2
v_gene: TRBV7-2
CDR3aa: CASSKGGRGNYGYTF
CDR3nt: TGTGCCAGCAGCAAGGGGGGCAGGGGGAACTATGGCTACACCTTC

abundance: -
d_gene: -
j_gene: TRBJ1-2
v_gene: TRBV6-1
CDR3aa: CASSPRHDYGYTF
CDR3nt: TGTGCCAGCAGTCCGCGACACGACTATGGCTACACCTTC

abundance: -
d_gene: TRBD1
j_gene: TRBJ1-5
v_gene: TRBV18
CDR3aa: CASSLGQAGGNQPQHF
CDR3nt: TGTGCCAGCTCACTGGGACAGGCCGGTGGGAATCAGCCCCAGCATTTT

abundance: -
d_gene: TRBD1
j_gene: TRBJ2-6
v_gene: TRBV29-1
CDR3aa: CSVGPQGAGGANVLTF
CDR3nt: TGCAGCGTTGGACCACAGGGGGCGGGTGGGGCCAACGTCCTGACTTTC

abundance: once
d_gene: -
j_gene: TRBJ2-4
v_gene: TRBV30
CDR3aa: CAWSWGSGTAGNIQYF
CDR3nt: TGTGCCTGGAGTTGGGGTTCGGGGACAGCGGGAAACATTCAGTACTTC

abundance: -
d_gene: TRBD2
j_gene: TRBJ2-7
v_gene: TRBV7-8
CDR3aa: CASSLGGTSGSLYF
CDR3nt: TGTGCCAGCAGCCTAGGGGGGACTAGCGGGAGTTTGTACTTC

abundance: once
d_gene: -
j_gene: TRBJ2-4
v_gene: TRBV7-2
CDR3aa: CASSLRIAGGDIQYF
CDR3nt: TGTGCCAGCAGCTTGCGGATTGCCGGAGGTGACATTCAGTACTTC

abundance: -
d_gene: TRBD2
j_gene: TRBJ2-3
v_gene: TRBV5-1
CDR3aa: CASSLATSGRVGTDTQYF
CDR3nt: TGCGCCAGCAGCTTGGCTACTAGCGGGAGGGTTGGCACAGATACGCAGTATTTT

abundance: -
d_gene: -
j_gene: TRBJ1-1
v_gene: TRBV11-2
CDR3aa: CASSSPSGNTEAFF
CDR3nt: TGTGCCAGCAGCTCCCCCTCGGGGAACACTGAAGCTTTCTTT